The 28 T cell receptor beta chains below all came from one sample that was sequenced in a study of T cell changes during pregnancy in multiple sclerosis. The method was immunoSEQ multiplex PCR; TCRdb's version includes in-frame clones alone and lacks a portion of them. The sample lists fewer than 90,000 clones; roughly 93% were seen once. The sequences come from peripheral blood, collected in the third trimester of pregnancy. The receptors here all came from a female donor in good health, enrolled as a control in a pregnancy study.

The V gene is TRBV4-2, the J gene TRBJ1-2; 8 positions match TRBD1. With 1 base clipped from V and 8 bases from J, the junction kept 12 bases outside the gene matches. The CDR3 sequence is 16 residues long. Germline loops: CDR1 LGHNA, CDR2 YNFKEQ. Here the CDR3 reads CASSQGSPGQAGGYTF. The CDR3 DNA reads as TGTGCCAGCAGCCAAGGGAGTCCGGGACAGGCCGGCGGCTACACCTTC.

CDR3 sequence reads: CASSYGQGVYEQYF. DNA for the CDR3: TGTGCCAGCAGTTACGGTCAGGGGGTCTACGAGCAGTACTTC. J is TRBJ2-7 and V is TRBV6-5; 7 bases are a match to TRBD1. The V gene's germline CDR1 is MNHEY and CDR2 SVGAGI. The J segment lost 3 bases and the V segment lost 2 bases, leaving 4 bases of the junction unmatched. This CDR3 has 14 residues.

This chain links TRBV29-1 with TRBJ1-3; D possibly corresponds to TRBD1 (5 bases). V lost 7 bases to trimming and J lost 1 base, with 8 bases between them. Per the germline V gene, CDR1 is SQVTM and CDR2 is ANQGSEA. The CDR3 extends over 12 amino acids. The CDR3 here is CSAGGSGNTIYF. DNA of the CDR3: TGCAGCGCGGGGGGGTCTGGAAACACCATATATTTT.

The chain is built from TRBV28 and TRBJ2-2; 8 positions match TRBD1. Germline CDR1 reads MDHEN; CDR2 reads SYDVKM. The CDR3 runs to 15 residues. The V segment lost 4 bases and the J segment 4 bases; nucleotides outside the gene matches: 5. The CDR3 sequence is CASSSPGQATGELFF. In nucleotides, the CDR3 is TGTGCCAGCAGTTCGCCGGGACAGGCCACCGGGGAGCTGTTTTTT.

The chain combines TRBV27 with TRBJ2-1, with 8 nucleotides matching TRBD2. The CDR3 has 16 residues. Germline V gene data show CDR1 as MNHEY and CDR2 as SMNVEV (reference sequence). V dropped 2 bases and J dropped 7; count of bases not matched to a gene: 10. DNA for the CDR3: TGTGCCAGCAGTTTACTCCTTGCGGGAGGCGTGAATGAGCAGTTCTTC. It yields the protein CASSLLLAGGVNEQFF.

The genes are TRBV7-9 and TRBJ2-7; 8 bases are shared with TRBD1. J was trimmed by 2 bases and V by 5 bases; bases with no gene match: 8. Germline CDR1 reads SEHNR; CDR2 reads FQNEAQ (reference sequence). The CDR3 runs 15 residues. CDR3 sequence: CASSPGSGQAYEQYF. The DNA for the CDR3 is TGTGCCAGCAGCCCAGGGTCGGGACAGGCCTACGAGCAGTACTTC.

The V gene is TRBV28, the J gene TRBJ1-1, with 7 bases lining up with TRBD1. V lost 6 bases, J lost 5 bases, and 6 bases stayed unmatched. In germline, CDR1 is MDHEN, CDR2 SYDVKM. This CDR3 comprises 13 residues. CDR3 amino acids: CASSTPGGTEAFF. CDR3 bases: TGTGCCAGCAGCACCCCAGGGGGGACTGAAGCTTTCTTT.

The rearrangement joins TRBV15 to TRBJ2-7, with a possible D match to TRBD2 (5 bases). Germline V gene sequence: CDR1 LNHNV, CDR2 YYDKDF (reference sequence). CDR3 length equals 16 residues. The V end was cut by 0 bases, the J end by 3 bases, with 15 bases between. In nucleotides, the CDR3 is TGTGCCACCAGCAGAGAGGGGATAAGCGGAGGCTACGAGCAGTACTTC. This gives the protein CATSREGISGGYEQYF.

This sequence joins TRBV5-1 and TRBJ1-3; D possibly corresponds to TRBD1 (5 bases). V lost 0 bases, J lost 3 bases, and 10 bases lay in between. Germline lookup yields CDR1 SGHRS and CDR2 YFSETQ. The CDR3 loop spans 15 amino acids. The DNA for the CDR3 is TGCGCCAGCAGCTTGGGTCAGGGCCTTGGAAACACCATATATTTT. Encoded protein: CASSLGQGLGNTIYF.

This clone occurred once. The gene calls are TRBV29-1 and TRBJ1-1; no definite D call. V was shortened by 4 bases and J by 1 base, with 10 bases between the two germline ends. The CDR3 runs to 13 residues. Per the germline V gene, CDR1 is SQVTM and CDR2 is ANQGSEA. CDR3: CSVAGLRNTEAFF. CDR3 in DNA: TGCAGCGTTGCCGGACTCCGGAACACTGAAGCTTTCTTT. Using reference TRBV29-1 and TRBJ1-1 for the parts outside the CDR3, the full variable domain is SAVISQKPSRDICQRGTSLTIQCQVDSQVTMMFWYRQQPGQSLTLIATANQGSEATYESGFVIDKFPISRPNLTFSTLTVSNMSPEDSSIYLCSVAGLRNTEAFFGQGTRLTVV.

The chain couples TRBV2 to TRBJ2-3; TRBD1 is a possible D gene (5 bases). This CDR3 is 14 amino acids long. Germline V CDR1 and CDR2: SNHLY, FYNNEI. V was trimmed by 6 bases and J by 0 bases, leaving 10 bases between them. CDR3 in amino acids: CASRDDRSTDTQYF. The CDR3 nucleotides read TGTGCCAGCAGAGATGACAGAAGCACAGATACGCAGTATTTT.

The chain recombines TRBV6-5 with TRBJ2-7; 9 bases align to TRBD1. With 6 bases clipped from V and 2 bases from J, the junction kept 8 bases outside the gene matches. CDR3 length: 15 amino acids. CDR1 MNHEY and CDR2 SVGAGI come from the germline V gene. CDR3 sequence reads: CASRLRTGDTYEQYF. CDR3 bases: TGTGCCAGCAGACTCCGGACAGGGGATACCTACGAGCAGTACTTC.

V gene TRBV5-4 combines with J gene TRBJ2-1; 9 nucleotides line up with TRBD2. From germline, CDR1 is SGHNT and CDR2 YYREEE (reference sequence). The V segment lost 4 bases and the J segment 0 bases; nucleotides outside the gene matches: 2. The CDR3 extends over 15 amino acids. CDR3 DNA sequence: TGTGCCAGCAGCCGACTAGCGGACTCCTACAATGAGCAGTTCTTC. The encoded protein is CASSRLADSYNEQFF.

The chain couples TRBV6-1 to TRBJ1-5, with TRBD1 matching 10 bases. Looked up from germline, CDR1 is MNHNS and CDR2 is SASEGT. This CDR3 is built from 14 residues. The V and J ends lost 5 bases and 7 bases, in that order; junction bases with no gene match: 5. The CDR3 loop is CASSPDRGDQPQHF. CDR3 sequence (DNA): TGTGCCAGCAGTCCGGACAGGGGGGACCAGCCCCAGCATTTT.

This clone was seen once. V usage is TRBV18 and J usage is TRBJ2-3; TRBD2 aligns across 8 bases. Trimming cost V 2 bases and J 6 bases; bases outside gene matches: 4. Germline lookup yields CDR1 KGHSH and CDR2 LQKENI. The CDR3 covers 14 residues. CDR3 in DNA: TGTGCCAGCTCACCAAGCGGGAGTGGGGATACGCAGTATTTT. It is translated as CASSPSGSGDTQYF.

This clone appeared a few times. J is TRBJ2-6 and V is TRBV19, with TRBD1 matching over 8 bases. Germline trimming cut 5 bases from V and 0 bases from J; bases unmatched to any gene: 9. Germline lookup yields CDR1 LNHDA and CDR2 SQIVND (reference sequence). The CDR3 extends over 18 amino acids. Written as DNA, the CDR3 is TGTGCCAGTAGTCTCGCGGGGACAGGCCTCTCTGGGGCCAACGTCCTGACTTTC. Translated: CASSLAGTGLSGANVLTF.

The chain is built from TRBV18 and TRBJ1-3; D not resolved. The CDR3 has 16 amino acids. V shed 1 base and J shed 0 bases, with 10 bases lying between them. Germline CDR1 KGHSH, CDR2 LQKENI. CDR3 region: CASSPLKQSSGNTIYF. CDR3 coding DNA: TGTGCCAGCTCACCACTTAAACAGTCCTCTGGAAACACCATATATTTT.

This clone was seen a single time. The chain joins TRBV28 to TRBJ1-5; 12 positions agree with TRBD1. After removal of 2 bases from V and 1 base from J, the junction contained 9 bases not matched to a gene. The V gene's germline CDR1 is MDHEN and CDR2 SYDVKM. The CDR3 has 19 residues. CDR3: CASSLVLGGTGGSNQPQHF. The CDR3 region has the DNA TGTGCCAGCAGTTTAGTTTTAGGGGGGACAGGGGGCAGCAATCAGCCCCAGCATTTT.

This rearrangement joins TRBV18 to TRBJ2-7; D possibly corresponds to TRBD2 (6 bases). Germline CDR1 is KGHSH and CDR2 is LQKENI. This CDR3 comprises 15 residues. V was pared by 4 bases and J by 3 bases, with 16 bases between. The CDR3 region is CASSQGGTGIYEQYF. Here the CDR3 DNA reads TGTGCCAGCTCACAAGGCGGGACGGGGATCTACGAGCAGTACTTC. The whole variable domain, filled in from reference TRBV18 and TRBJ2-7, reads NAGVMQNPRHLVRRRGQEARLRCSPMKGHSHVYWYRQLPEEGLKFMVYLQKENIIDESGMPKERFSAEFPKEGPSILRIQQVVRGDSAAYFCASSQGGTGIYEQYFGPGTRLTVT.

The CDR3, as DNA: TGCGCCAGCAGCCAAGTGCCCCAGGGCACTCAGCCCCAGCATTTT. Translation: CASSQVPQGTQPQHF. The rearrangement links TRBV4-1 to TRBJ1-5; TRBD1 might be the D (5 bases). Trimming took 1 base from V and 6 from J, leaving 13 bases between them. This CDR3 is 15 amino acids long. Germline values: CDR1 MGHRA, CDR2 YSYEKL.

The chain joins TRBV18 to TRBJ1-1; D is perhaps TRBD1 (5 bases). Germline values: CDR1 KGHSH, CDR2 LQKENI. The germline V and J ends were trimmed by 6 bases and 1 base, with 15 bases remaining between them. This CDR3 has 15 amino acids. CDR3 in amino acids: CASSGQGLRNTEAFF. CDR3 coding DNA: TGTGCCAGCTCTGGGCAGGGTCTTAGGAACACTGAAGCTTTCTTT.

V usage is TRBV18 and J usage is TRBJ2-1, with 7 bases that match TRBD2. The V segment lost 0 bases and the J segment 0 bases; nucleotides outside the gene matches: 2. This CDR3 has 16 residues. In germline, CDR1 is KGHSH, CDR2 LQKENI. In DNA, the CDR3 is TGTGCCAGCTCACCACCGTCGGGGGGCTCCTACAATGAGCAGTTCTTC. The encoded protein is CASSPPSGGSYNEQFF. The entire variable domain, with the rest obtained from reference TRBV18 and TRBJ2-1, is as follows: NAGVMQNPRHLVRRRGQEARLRCSPMKGHSHVYWYRQLPEEGLKFMVYLQKENIIDESGMPKERFSAEFPKEGPSILRIQQVVRGDSAAYFCASSPPSGGSYNEQFFGPGTRLTVL.

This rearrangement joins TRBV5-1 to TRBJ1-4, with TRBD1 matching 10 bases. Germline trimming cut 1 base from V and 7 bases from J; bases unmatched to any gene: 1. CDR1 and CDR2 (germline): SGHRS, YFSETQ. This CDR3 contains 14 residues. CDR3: CASSLRDRGEKLFF. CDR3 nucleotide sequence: TGCGCCAGCAGCTTGAGGGACAGGGGTGAAAAACTGTTTTTT. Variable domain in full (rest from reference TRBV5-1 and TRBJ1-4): KAGVTQTPRYLIKTRGQQVTLSCSPISGHRSVSWYQQTPGQGLQFLFEYFSETQRNKGNFPGRFSGRQFSNSRSEMNVSTLELGDSALYLCASSLRDRGEKLFFGSGTQLSVL.

The CDR3 coding sequence is TGTGCCAGCAGTGACGGGGGAGTCCTTCAAGAGACCCAGTACTTC. It codes for CASSDGGVLQETQYF. The chain uses TRBV6-6 and TRBJ2-5, with TRBD2 as a possible D gene (6 bases). Germline V gene sequence: CDR1 MNHNY, CDR2 SVGAGI (reference sequence). V dropped 5 bases and J dropped 2 bases, with 15 bases sitting between them. CDR3 length equals 15 residues.

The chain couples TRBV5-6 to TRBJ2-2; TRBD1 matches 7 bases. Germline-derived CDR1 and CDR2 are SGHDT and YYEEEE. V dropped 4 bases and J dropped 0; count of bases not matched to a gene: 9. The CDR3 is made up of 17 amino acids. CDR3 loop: CASSPRQGWANTGELFF. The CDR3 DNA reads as TGTGCCAGCAGCCCCAGACAGGGATGGGCGAACACCGGGGAGCTGTTTTTT.

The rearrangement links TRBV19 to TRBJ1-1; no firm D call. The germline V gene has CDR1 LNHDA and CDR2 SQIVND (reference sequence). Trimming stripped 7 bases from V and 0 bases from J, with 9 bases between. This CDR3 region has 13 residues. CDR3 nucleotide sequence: TGTGCCAGTACCCCTGGCCTGAACACTGAAGCTTTCTTT. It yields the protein CASTPGLNTEAFF.

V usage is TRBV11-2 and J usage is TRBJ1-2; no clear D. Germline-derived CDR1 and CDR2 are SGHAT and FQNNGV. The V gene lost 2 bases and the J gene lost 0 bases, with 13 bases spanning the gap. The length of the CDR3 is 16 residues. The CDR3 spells CASSLSRHPSNYGYTF. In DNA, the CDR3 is TGTGCCAGCAGCTTAAGCAGACACCCATCTAACTATGGCTACACCTTC.

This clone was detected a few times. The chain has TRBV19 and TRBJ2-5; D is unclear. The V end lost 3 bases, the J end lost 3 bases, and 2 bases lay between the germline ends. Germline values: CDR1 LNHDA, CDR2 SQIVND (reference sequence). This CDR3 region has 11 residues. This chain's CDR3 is CASSIKETQYF. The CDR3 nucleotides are TGTGCCAGTAGTATTAAAGAGACCCAGTACTTC.